In its sample, the clone carrying this TCR beta chain was seen once. Its antigen is not identified. Trimming removed 4 bases from V and 2 bases from J; junction bases left unmatched: 10. Germline V gene lookup returns CDR1 SNHLY and CDR2 FYNNEI. The CDR3 loop spans 17 amino acids. This sample was included in a study of PD-L1 blockade in urothelial cancer. Points from the study as a whole: Greater 3-week expansion of tumor-associated blood clones was recorded for durable-benefit patients.

This sample's time point: pretreatment peripheral blood. Between 1 and 8 samples, pretreatment and on-treatment, were given by each patient. Clones were read by immunoSEQ multiplex PCR, and TCRdb kept only the in-frame ones, dropping some. In the table there are some 120,000 clones, around 84% of which are singletons. This receptor was taken from a man aged 50 to 59 with urothelial cancer. The sequences come from PBMCs, collected around atezolizumab (anti-PD-L1) treatment. This chain joins TRBV2 and TRBJ1-5, with 8 bases aligning to TRBD1. CDR3 DNA: TGTGCCAGCAGTGGGGCAGGGGGCAACGTTGGCAATCAGCCCCAGCATTTT. This encodes CASSGAGGNVGNQPQHF.